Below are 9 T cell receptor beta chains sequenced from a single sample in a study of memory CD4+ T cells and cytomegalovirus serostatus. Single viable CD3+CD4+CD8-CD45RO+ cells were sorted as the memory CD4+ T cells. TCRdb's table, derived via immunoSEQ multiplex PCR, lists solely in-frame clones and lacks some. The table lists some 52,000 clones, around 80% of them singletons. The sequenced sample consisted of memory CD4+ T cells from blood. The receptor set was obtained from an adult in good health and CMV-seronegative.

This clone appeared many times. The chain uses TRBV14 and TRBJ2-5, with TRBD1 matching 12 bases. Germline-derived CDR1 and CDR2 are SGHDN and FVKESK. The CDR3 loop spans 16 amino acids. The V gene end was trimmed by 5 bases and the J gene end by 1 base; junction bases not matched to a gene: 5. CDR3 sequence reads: CASSYGTGGFQETQYF. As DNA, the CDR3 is TGTGCCAGCAGCTATGGGACAGGGGGCTTCCAAGAGACCCAGTACTTC. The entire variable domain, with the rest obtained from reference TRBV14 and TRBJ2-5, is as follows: EAGVTQFPSHSVIEKGQTVTLRCDPISGHDNLYWYRRVMGKEIKFLLHFVKESKQDESGMPNNRFLAERTGGTYSTLKVQPAELEDSGVYFCASSYGTGGFQETQYFGPGTRLLVL.

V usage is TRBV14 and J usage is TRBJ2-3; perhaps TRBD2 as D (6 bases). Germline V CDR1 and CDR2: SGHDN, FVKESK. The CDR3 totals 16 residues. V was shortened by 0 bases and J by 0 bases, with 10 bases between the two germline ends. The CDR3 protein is CASSQEGGVSTDTQYF. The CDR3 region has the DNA TGTGCCAGCAGCCAAGAAGGCGGGGTCAGCACAGATACGCAGTATTTT.

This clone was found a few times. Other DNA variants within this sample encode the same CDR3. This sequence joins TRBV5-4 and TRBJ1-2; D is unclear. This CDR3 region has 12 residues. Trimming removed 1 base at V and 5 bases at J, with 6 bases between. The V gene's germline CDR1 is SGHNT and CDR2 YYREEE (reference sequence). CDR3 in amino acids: CASSLNEYGYTF. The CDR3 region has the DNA TGTGCCAGCAGCTTGAATGAATATGGCTACACCTTC. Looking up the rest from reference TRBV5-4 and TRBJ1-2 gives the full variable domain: ETGVTQSPTHLIKTRGQQVTLRCSSQSGHNTVSWYQQALGQGPQFIFQYYREEENGRGNFPPRFSGLQFPNYSSELNVNALELDDSALYLCASSLNEYGYTFGSGTRLTVV.

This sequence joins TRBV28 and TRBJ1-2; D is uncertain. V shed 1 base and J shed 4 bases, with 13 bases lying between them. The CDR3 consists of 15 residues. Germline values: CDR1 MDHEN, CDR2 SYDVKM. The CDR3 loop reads CASSLYFRVGYGYTF. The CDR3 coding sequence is TGTGCCAGCAGTTTATACTTTAGGGTCGGCTATGGCTACACCTTC.

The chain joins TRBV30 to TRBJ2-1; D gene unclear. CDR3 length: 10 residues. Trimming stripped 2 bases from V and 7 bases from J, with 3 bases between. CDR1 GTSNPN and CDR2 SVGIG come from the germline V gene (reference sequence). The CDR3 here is CAWSWNEQFF. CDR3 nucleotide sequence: TGTGCCTGGAGTTGGAATGAGCAGTTCTTC.

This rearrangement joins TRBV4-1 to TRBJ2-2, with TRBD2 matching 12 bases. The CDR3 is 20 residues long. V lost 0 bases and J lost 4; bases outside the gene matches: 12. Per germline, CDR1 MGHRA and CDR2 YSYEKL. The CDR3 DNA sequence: TGCGCCAGCAGCCAAGATCTGCTCCTAGCGGGGGGGCTTGGCACCGGGGAGCTGTTTTTT. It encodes CASSQDLLLAGGLGTGELFF.

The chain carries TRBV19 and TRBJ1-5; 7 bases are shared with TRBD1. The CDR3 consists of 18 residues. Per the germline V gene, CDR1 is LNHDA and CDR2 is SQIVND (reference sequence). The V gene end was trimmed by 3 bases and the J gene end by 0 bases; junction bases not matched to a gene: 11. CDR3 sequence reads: CASSIFRGQAISNQPQHF. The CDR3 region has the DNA TGTGCCAGTAGTATTTTTAGAGGACAGGCGATTAGCAATCAGCCCCAGCATTTT.

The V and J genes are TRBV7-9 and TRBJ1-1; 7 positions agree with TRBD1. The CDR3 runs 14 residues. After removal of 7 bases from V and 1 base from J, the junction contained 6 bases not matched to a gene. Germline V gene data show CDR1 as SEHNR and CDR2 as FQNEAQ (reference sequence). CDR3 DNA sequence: TGTGCCAGCAACCAAGGGACAGCGAACACTGAAGCTTTCTTT. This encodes CASNQGTANTEAFF.

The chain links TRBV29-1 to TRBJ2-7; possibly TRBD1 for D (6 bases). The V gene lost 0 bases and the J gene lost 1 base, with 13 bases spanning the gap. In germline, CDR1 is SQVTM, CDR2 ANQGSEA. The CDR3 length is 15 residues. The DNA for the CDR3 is TGCAGCGTTGAAGATCCGACAGGCCGTTCCTACGAGCAGTACTTC. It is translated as CSVEDPTGRSYEQYF.